What follows are 14 T cell receptor beta chains derived from one specimen sequenced in a study of blood T cell repertoires in COVID-19. Assay used: immunoSEQ multiplex PCR; TCRdb lists only in-frame clones, some missing. The data show just over 300,000 clones, with 85% to 90% seen just once and about 4.2% held by the top ten. Sample: PBMCs or T cells enriched from blood (not recorded which). Receptor source: a young man who had recovered from COVID-19.

The chain has TRBV10-2 and TRBJ1-1; perhaps TRBD1 as D (6 bases). Germline assignment: CDR1 WSHSY and CDR2 SAAADI. The CDR3 sequence is 14 residues long. V was trimmed by 0 bases and J by 7 bases, leaving 12 bases between them. The CDR3 sequence: CASSESYGTYEAFF. The CDR3 region has the DNA TGCGCCAGCAGTGAGTCATATGGGACATATGAAGCTTTCTTT.

The genes are TRBV2 and TRBJ1-5; the match to TRBD1 covers 7 bases. Germline V gene data show CDR1 as SNHLY and CDR2 as FYNNEI. The junction had 9 bases not matched to a gene; V was cut back by 6 bases and J by 7 bases. This CDR3 contains 14 residues. The CDR3 region has the DNA TGTGCCAGCAGGATTAACAGGGGCGGACAGCCCCAGCATTTT. It is translated as CASRINRGGQPQHF.

J is TRBJ1-4 and V is TRBV7-9, with unresolved D. This CDR3 comprises 17 residues. CDR1 SEHNR and CDR2 FQNEAQ come from the germline V gene (reference sequence). Trimming removed 7 bases at V and 0 bases at J, with 18 bases between. The CDR3 is CASTTGRRGATNEKLFF. In DNA form, the CDR3 reads TGTGCCAGCACCACCGGCAGAAGAGGAGCAACTAATGAAAAACTGTTTTTT.

The V gene is TRBV5-5, the J gene TRBJ1-1; D remains unclear. Looked up from germline, CDR1 is SGHKS and CDR2 is YYEKEE (reference sequence). Trimming took 3 bases from V and 1 from J, leaving 4 bases between them. This CDR3 region has 12 residues. CDR3 nucleotide sequence: TGTGCCAGCAGCTCTTCGAACACTGAAGCTTTCTTT. It encodes CASSSSNTEAFF.

The chain employs TRBV28 and TRBJ2-1; 8 nucleotides agree with TRBD2. The junction had 4 bases not matched to a gene; V was cut back by 3 bases and J by 6 bases. The CDR3 is made up of 14 amino acids. The V gene's germline CDR1 is MDHEN and CDR2 SYDVKM. CDR3: CASSLRGVINEQFF. Here the CDR3 DNA reads TGTGCCAGCAGTTTGCGGGGGGTTATCAATGAGCAGTTCTTC.

J is TRBJ1-1 and V is TRBV5-1; D possibly corresponds to TRBD1 (5 bases). CDR3 length equals 17 residues. Per germline, CDR1 SGHRS and CDR2 YFSETQ. Trimming took off 0 bases at V and 2 bases at J, with 17 bases between the two ends. CDR3 residues: CASSLDARVGGNTEAFF. CDR3 nucleotide sequence: TGCGCCAGCAGCTTGGACGCCCGTGTGGGGGGAAACACTGAAGCTTTCTTT.

The V gene is TRBV25-1, the J gene TRBJ2-7; D uncertain. Germline loops: CDR1 MGHDK, CDR2 SYGVNS. V was clipped by 6 bases and J by 5 bases, with 23 bases between them. This CDR3 has 16 residues. The CDR3 protein is CASSSSLGPGAHEQYF. CDR3 in DNA: TGTGCCAGCAGCTCATCGTTGGGCCCAGGCGCGCACGAGCAGTACTTC.

This clone was detected only once. The genes are TRBV25-1 and TRBJ2-1, with 8 bases fitting TRBD2. V shed 2 bases and J 9 bases; nucleotides not matched to a gene: 12. Germline CDR1 MGHDK, CDR2 SYGVNS. This CDR3 comprises 16 residues. The DNA for the CDR3 is TGTGCCAGCAGTGAAATAGACGGGGGGGCCAGCAGTGAGCAGTTCTTC. Its translation: CASSEIDGGASSEQFF.

The CDR3 DNA sequence: TGTGCCAGCAGCCCGCAGGGCCATTCACCCCTCCACTTT. Protein product: CASSPQGHSPLHF. V gene TRBV3-1 (or the pseudogene TRBV3-2) combines with J gene TRBJ1-6; perhaps TRBD1 as D (5 bases). V dropped 4 bases and J dropped 8 bases, with 9 bases sitting between them. CDR1 and CDR2 (germline): LGHDT, YNNKEL (reference sequence). The CDR3 loop spans 13 amino acids.

The chain recombines TRBV30 with TRBJ1-2; 7 nucleotides agree with TRBD1. V lost 3 bases, J lost 8 bases, and 6 bases stayed unmatched. This CDR3 region has 12 residues. CDR1 and CDR2 (germline): GTSNPN, SVGIG (reference sequence). The CDR3 region is CAWRLTGLGYTF. In nucleotides, the CDR3 is TGTGCCTGGAGATTGACAGGGCTGGGCTACACCTTC.

V usage is TRBV6-5 and J usage is TRBJ1-5; D unclear. CDR3 size: 13 residues. Germline CDR1 is MNHEY and CDR2 is SVGAGI. The V and J ends lost 1 base and 6 bases respectively, with 7 bases between them. The CDR3 DNA sequence: TGTGCCAGCAGTTACTGGTTCGGTCAGCCCCAGCATTTT. It yields the protein CASSYWFGQPQHF.

The chain combines TRBV5-1 with TRBJ1-4; TRBD1 matches at 7 bases. The CDR3 contains 16 residues. The trim removed 1 base at V and 0 bases at J, leaving 3 bases unmatched. Germline CDR1 is SGHRS and CDR2 is YFSETQ. CDR3 loop: CASSLTRGATNEKLFF. The CDR3 nucleotides are TGCGCCAGCAGCTTGACCAGGGGGGCAACTAATGAAAAACTGTTTTTT.

For this clone: The sample carries other DNA sequences with the same CDR3. The V gene is TRBV6-4, the J gene TRBJ1-2, with 7 bases fitting TRBD1. This CDR3 is 15 amino acids long. V was clipped by 0 bases and J by 4 bases; unmatched bases: 5. The V gene's germline CDR1 is MRHNA and CDR2 SNTAGT. The CDR3: CASSDSGQAGYGYTF. The CDR3 region has the DNA TGTGCCAGCAGTGACTCTGGACAGGCTGGCTATGGCTACACCTTC.

The rearrangement links TRBV6-5 to TRBJ1-1; 8 bases align to TRBD1. The CDR3 is 15 amino acids. J was trimmed by 1 base and V by 6 bases; bases with no gene match: 7. Germline CDR1 and CDR2: MNHEY and SVGAGI. CDR3 coding DNA: TGTGCCAGCAGCCGGATGACAGGGGCGAACACTGAAGCTTTCTTT. It yields the protein CASSRMTGANTEAFF.